The TCR beta chain described here comes from a study of shared clonotypes between healthy human individuals. Study results and limitations: The generation probabilities recorded for non-shared clonotypes fell below those of clonotypes shared by all four donors. The naive CD4 repertoires of four donors were compared, and approximately 4.7% of clonotypes were shared.

To note about this clone: Antigen: not known.

The test was conducted at deep level. TCRdb's copy holds only in-frame clones and misses some; the assay was immunoSEQ multiplex PCR. This sample has about 2 million clones, with over 85% found just once. Donors, healthy HIV-negative adults, lacked recent acute infections or vaccinations. Sequencing was performed on naive CD4+ T cells sorted from blood. The subset was: CD45RA+ positively selected. The origin of this receptor is a man aged 18 to 35 in good health.

In DNA, the CDR3 is TGTGCCACCAGCAGAGTGGAGGGGACAGGGGGTGAAGCTTTCTTT. This gives the protein CATSRVEGTGGEAFF. The V and J genes are TRBV15 and TRBJ1-1; 11 bases agree with TRBD1. The CDR3 runs to 15 residues. J lost 7 bases, V lost 1 base, and 5 bases had no gene match. Germline V CDR1 and CDR2: LNHNV, YYDKDF (reference sequence).